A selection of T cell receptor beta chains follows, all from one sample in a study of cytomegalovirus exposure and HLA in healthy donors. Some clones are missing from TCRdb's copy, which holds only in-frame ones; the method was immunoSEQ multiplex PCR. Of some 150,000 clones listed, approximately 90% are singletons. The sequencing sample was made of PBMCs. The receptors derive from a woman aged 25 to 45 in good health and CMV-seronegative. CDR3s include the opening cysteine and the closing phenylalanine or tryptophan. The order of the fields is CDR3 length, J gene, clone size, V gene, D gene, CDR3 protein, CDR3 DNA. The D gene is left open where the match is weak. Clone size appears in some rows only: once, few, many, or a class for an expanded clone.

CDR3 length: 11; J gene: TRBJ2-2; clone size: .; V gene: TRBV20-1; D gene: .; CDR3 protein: CSAWHTGELFF; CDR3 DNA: TGCAGTGCTTGGCACACCGGGGAGCTGTTTTTT
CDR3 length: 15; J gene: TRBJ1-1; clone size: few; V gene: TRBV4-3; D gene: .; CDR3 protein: CASSQMGGPNTEAFF; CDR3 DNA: TGCGCCAGCAGCCAGATGGGGGGACCGAACACTGAAGCTTTCTTT
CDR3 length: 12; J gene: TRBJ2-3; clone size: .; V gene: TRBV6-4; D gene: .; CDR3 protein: CASSDRLGSVYF; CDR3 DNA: TGTGCCAGCAGTGATCGACTAGGGTCGGTGTATTTT
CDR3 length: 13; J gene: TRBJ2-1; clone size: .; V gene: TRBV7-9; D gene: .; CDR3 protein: CASTGDSYNEQFF; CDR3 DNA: TGTGCCAGCACCGGGGACTCCTACAATGAGCAGTTCTTC
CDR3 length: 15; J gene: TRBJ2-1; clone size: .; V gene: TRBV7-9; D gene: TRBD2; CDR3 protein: CASSLELAGDNEQFF; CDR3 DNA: TGTGCGAGCAGCTTAGAACTAGCGGGGGACAATGAGCAGTTCTTC
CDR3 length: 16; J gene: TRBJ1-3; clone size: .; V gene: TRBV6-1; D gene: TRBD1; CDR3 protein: CASSGRQGASGNTIYF; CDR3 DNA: TGTGCCAGCAGTGGACGACAGGGGGCTAGTGGAAACACCATATATTTT
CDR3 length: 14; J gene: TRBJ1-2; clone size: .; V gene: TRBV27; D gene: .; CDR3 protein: CASTRQWGNYGYTF; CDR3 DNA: TGTGCCAGCACTAGACAGTGGGGTAACTATGGCTACACCTTC
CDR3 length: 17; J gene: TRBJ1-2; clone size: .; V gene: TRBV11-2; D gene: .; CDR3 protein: CASSLDTVPLTNYGYTF; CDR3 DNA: TGTGCCAGCAGCCTCGACACGGTTCCCCTCACTAACTATGGCTACACCTTC
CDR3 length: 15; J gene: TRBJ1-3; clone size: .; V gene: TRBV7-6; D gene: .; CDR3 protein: CASSLAPSSGNTIYF; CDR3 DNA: TGTGCCAGCAGCTTAGCTCCGAGCTCTGGAAACACCATATATTTT
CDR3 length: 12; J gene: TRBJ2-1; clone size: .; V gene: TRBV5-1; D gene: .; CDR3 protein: CASSIRVNEQFF; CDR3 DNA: TGCGCCAGCAGCATCAGGGTAAATGAGCAGTTCTTC
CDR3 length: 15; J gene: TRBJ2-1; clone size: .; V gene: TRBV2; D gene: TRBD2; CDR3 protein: CASSEFSGSYNEQFF; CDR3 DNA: TGTGCCAGCAGTGAGTTTAGCGGGTCCTACAATGAGCAGTTCTTC
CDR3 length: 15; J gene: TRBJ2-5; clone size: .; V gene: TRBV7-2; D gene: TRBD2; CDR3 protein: CASSAAGRGGETQYF; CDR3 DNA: TGTGCCAGCAGCGCGGCGGGACGGGGAGGGGAGACCCAGTACTTC
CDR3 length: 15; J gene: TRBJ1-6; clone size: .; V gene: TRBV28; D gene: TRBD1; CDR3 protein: CASSPTTGLGAPLHF; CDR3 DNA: TGTGCCAGCAGTCCCACGACAGGGCTAGGAGCACCCCTCCACTTT
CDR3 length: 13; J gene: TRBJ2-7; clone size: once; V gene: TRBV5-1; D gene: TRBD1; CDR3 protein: CASSFLQGYEQYF; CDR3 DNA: TGCGCCAGCAGCTTCCTACAGGGGTACGAGCAGTACTTC
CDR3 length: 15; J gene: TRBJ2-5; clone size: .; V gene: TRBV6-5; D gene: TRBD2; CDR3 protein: CASSLAGGRKETQYF; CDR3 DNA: TGTGCCAGCTCCTTAGCGGGGGGCAGAAAAGAGACCCAGTACTTC
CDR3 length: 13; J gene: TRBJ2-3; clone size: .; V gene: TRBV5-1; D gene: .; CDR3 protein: CASSPGSTDTQYF; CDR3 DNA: TGCGCCAGCAGTCCGGGGAGCACAGATACGCAGTATTTT
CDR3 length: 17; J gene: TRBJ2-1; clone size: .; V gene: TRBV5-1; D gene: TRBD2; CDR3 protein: CASSLAPLAGGGDEQFF; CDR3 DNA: TGCGCCAGCAGCTTGGCCCCGCTAGCGGGAGGGGGGGATGAGCAGTTCTTC
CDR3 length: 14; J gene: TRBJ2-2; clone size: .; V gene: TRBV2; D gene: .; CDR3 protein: CASRTDSYTGELFF; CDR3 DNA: TGTGCCAGCAGGACGGACAGTTACACCGGGGAGCTGTTTTTT
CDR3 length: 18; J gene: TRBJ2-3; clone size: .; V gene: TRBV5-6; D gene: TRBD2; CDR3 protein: CASSLTLGGGGGTDTQYF; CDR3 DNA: TGTGCCAGCAGTTTGACTCTGGGCGGGGGGGGAGGGACAGATACGCAGTATTTT
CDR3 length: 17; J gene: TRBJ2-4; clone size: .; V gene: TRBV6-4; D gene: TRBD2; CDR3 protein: CASLGLAGVLAKNIQYF; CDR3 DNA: TGTGCCAGCTTGGGACTAGCGGGAGTACTAGCCAAAAACATTCAGTACTTC
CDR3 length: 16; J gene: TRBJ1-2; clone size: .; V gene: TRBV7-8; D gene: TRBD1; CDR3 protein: CASSLEGPGTAYGYTF; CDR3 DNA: TGTGCCAGCAGCTTAGAGGGACCCGGGACAGCCTATGGCTACACCTTC
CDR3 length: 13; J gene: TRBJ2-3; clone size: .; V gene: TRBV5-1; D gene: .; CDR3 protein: CASSLGLADTQYF; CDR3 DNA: TGCGCCAGCAGCTTGGGACTAGCAGATACGCAGTATTTT
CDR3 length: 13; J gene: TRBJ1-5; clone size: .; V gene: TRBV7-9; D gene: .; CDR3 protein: CASSSGVNQPQHF; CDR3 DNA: TGTGCCAGCAGCTCAGGGGTTAATCAGCCCCAGCATTTT
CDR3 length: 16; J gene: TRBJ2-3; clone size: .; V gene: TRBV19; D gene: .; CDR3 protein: CASSSVRDRGGDTQYF; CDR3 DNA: TGTGCCAGTAGTAGCGTTCGCGACAGAGGGGGAGATACGCAGTATTTT
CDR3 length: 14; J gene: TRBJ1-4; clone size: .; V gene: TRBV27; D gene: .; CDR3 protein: CASSLTRAREKLFF; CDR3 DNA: TGTGCCAGCAGTTTAACGAGGGCCCGTGAAAAACTGTTTTTT
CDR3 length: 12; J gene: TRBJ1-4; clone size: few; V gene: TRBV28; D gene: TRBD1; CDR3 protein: CASRPGGEKLFF; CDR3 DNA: TGTGCCAGCAGACCAGGGGGTGAAAAACTGTTTTTT
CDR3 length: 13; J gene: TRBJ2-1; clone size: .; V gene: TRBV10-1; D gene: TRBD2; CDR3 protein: CASSGGGENEQFF; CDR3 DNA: TGCGCCAGCAGTGGTGGGGGGGAAAATGAGCAGTTCTTC
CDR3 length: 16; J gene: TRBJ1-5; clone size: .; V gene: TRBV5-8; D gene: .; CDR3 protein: CASSPGQTRGNQPQHF; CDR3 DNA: TGTGCCAGCAGCCCCGGCCAGACCCGGGGCAATCAGCCCCAGCATTTT
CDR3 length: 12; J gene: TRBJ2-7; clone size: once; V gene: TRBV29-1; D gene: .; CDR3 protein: CSVRQVNYEQYF; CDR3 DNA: TGCAGCGTTAGACAGGTAAACTACGAGCAGTACTTC
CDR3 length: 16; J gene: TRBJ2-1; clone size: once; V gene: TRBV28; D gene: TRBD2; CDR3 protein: CASSPTGTSGRVEQFF; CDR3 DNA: TGTGCCAGCAGTCCCACCGGGACTAGCGGGAGGGTTGAGCAGTTCTTC
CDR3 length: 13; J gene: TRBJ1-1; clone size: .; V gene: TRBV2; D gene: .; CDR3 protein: CASSTGGNTEAFF; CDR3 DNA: TGTGCCAGCAGTACCGGGGGGAACACTGAAGCTTTCTTT
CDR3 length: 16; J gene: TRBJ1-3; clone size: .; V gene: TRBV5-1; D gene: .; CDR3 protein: CASSFNSLNSGNTIYF; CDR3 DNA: TGCGCCAGCAGCTTCAATTCCCTAAACTCTGGAAACACCATATATTTT
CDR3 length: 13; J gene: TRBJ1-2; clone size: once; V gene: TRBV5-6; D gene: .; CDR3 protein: CASSPREGHGYTF; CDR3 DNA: TGTGCCAGCAGCCCCCGTGAGGGCCATGGCTACACCTTC
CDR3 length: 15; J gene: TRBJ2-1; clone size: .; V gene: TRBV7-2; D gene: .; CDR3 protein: CASTPRSSSYNEQFF; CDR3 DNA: TGTGCCAGCACCCCTCGGTCAAGCTCCTACAATGAGCAGTTCTTC
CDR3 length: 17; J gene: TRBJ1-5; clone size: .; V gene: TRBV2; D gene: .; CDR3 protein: CASSREISGGSNQPQHF; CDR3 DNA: TGTGCCAGCAGCCGAGAGATCAGTGGGGGGAGCAATCAGCCCCAGCATTTT